Below are 6 T cell receptor beta chains sequenced from a single sample in a study of cytomegalovirus exposure and HLA in healthy donors. The PCR used 60 Vbeta and 13 Jbeta primers. Clones were sequenced by immunoSEQ multiplex PCR, and TCRdb holds only the in-frame ones, with some missing. The table includes about 230,000 clones, around 88% detected once. The sample comprised PBMCs. The receptors come from a woman younger than 35 in good health and CMV-seronegative.

This clone was detected only once. The rearrangement links TRBV5-1 to TRBJ2-3; 12 bases match TRBD2. Germline V gene data show CDR1 as SGHRS and CDR2 as YFSETQ. The CDR3 is made up of 19 amino acids. V dropped 3 bases and J dropped 3; count of bases not matched to a gene: 14. CDR3 coding DNA: TGCGCCAGCAGCTCGCCGGACAGGGGTGGACTAGCGGGAACAGATACGCAGTATTTT. It is translated as CASSSPDRGGLAGTDTQYF.

The chain has TRBV5-6 and TRBJ2-7, with 7 bases identical to TRBD1. This CDR3 is built from 14 residues. The V and J ends lost 2 bases and 5 bases, in that order; junction bases with no gene match: 7. Germline V gene data show CDR1 as SGHDT and CDR2 as YYEEEE. CDR3 nucleotides: TGTGCCAGCAGCTTAGGGGGCCTTGTCCACGAGCAGTACTTC. Amino acid sequence: CASSLGGLVHEQYF.

The chain joins TRBV5-1 to TRBJ2-5; 10 bases are shared with TRBD2. The CDR3 runs 15 residues. Germline trimming cut 2 bases from V and 5 bases from J; bases unmatched to any gene: 6. CDR1 and CDR2 from the germline V gene are SGHRS and YFSETQ. For the CDR3, the DNA is TGCGCCAGCAGCTTCAAGCGGGGGGGCCTTGAGACCCAGTACTTC. Translation gives CASSFKRGGLETQYF.

The CDR3 protein is CASSFSASGIYYEQYF. In nucleotides, the CDR3 is TGTGCCAGCAGTTTTTCGGCTAGCGGGATTTACTACGAGCAGTACTTC. The V gene is TRBV27, the J gene TRBJ2-7; 9 bases are a match to TRBD2. Germline V CDR1 and CDR2: MNHEY, SMNVEV (reference sequence). CDR3 length: 16 residues. V shed 3 bases and J 3 bases; nucleotides not matched to a gene: 9.

In this sample, this clone turned up once. The chain couples TRBV4-3 to TRBJ2-5; 7 bases are a match to TRBD2. Trimming at V came to 4 bases and at J to 5 bases, leaving 10 bases not matched to a gene. This CDR3 has 15 amino acids. CDR1 LGHNA and CDR2 YSLEER come from the germline V gene. The CDR3 protein is CASSPQAGREETQYF. The CDR3 coding sequence is TGCGCCAGCAGCCCCCAGGCGGGGCGGGAGGAGACCCAGTACTTC.

The genes are TRBV29-1 and TRBJ1-2, with 8 bases lining up with TRBD1. Germline V gene lookup returns CDR1 SQVTM and CDR2 ANQGSEA. V lost 4 bases and J lost 2; bases outside the gene matches: 3. This CDR3 is 13 amino acids long. Here the CDR3 reads CSVVTGVNYGYTF. The CDR3 coding sequence is TGCAGCGTTGTGACAGGGGTCAACTATGGCTACACCTTC.